This passage covers 21 T cell receptor beta chains from one sample sequenced in a study of cytomegalovirus exposure and HLA in healthy donors. The PCR ran on 60 Vbeta and 13 Jbeta primers. This table comes from immunoSEQ multiplex PCR, and its TCRdb copy is limited to in-frame clones, with some not included. The data contain hundreds of thousands of clones, approximately 90% of them singletons. Sequencing used PBMCs. The receptors shown here come from a woman between 18 and 29 years old in good health and CMV-seronegative.

V and J are TRBV14 and TRBJ1-2, with 7 bases lining up with TRBD1. The CDR3 totals 19 residues. Germline V CDR1 and CDR2: SGHDN, FVKESK. The V and J ends lost 3 bases and 0 bases, in that order; junction bases with no gene match: 16. In DNA, the CDR3 is TGTGCCAGCAGCCAGGACCTTGGGACAGACCTTAAAGCTAACTATGGCTACACCTTC. This encodes CASSQDLGTDLKANYGYTF. Drawing the rest from reference TRBV14 and TRBJ1-2, the complete variable domain is EAGVTQFPSHSVIEKGQTVTLRCDPISGHDNLYWYRRVMGKEIKFLLHFVKESKQDESGMPNNRFLAERTGGTYSTLKVQPAELEDSGVYFCASSQDLGTDLKANYGYTFGSGTRLTVV.

V usage is TRBV5-1 and J usage is TRBJ2-1; 9 nucleotides match TRBD1. CDR1 SGHRS and CDR2 YFSETQ come from the germline V gene. CDR3 size: 15 residues. V trimming: 2 bases; J trimming: 6 bases; junction bases outside the gene matches: 6. This CDR3 reads CASSLGTGGINEQFF. Here the CDR3 DNA reads TGCGCCAGCAGCTTAGGAACAGGGGGCATCAATGAGCAGTTCTTC.

This chain joins TRBV19 and TRBJ1-5, with 10 positions matching TRBD1. The CDR3 extends over 18 amino acids. Germline V gene sequence: CDR1 LNHDA, CDR2 SQIVND (reference sequence). J was trimmed by 2 bases and V by 4 bases; bases with no gene match: 11. The CDR3 is CASSTSGQGFLGNQPQHF. The CDR3 DNA follows: TGTGCCAGTAGTACCTCGGGACAGGGGTTCTTAGGCAATCAGCCCCAGCATTTT.

The chain has TRBV6-1 and TRBJ1-4; 7 bases fit TRBD1. Germline V CDR1 and CDR2: MNHNS, SASEGT. The CDR3 is 19 amino acids. V lost 3 bases to trimming and J lost 3 bases; unmatched junction nucleotides: 16. DNA of the CDR3: TGTGCCAGCAGTGACCAGACGCCACTAAAGACAGGGCCTAATGAAAAACTGTTTTTT. It encodes CASSDQTPLKTGPNEKLFF.

The rearrangement uses TRBV4-1 and TRBJ2-2, with 16 nucleotides matching TRBD2. J lost 8 bases, V lost 6 bases, and 9 bases had no gene match. CDR1 and CDR2 (germline): MGHRA, YSYEKL. This CDR3 spans 17 amino acids. The DNA of the CDR3 is TGCGCCAGCAGTTCCGGGACTAGCGGGGGGGCGCCTGGGGAGCTGTTTTTT. Protein sequence: CASSSGTSGGAPGELFF.

The V call is TRBV18, the J call TRBJ2-7, with a weak D call TRBD1 (6 bases). The germline gives CDR1 KGHSH, CDR2 LQKENI. Trimming left V 3 bases short and J 3 bases short, with 12 bases between. The CDR3 loop spans 14 amino acids. CDR3 bases: TGTGCCAGCTCACCGACAGGACAGAACTACGAGCAGTACTTC. Amino acids: CASSPTGQNYEQYF.

V gene TRBV30 combines with J gene TRBJ1-1, with 7 bases fitting TRBD1. The CDR3 covers 15 residues. Per the germline V gene, CDR1 is GTSNPN and CDR2 is SVGIG (reference sequence). V lost 5 bases to trimming and J lost 0 bases; unmatched junction nucleotides: 9. In DNA, the CDR3 is TGTGCCTGGTCTGAGGGGGCGGGTATGAACACTGAAGCTTTCTTT. Amino acids: CAWSEGAGMNTEAFF.

The chain couples TRBV5-1 to TRBJ2-3; 9 nucleotides line up with TRBD2. The germline V gene encodes CDR1 SGHRS and CDR2 YFSETQ. The V segment lost 0 bases and the J segment 2 bases; nucleotides outside the gene matches: 4. This CDR3 spans 16 amino acids. The CDR3 is CASSLVAGGTTDTQYF. The CDR3 DNA reads TGCGCCAGCAGCTTGGTTGCGGGGGGGACCACAGATACGCAGTATTTT.

This chain links TRBV4-1 with TRBJ2-5; TRBD2 agrees at 9 bases. Per the germline V gene, CDR1 is MGHRA and CDR2 is YSYEKL. CDR3 size: 17 residues. Trimming at V came to 2 bases and at J to 2 bases, leaving 9 bases not matched to a gene. This CDR3 reads CASSQIAGALPQETQYF. The DNA for the CDR3 is TGCGCCAGCAGCCAAATAGCGGGGGCGCTCCCTCAAGAGACCCAGTACTTC.

The chain carries TRBV19 and TRBJ1-2, with 9 nucleotides matching TRBD1. In germline, CDR1 is LNHDA, CDR2 SQIVND (reference sequence). Trimming took 7 bases from V and 1 from J; bases not matched to a gene: 10. This CDR3 is built from 16 residues. The CDR3 region is CASKEDRGRNNYGYTF. In DNA form, the CDR3 reads TGTGCCAGTAAAGAGGACAGGGGACGAAATAACTATGGCTACACCTTC.

V is TRBV2 and J is TRBJ2-2, with D possibly TRBD1 on 6 matching bases. This CDR3 contains 14 residues. CDR1 is SNHLY and CDR2 is FYNNEI in the germline V gene. V dropped 5 bases and J dropped 4 bases, with 11 bases sitting between them. The CDR3 DNA sequence: TGTGCCAGCAGTTTCCAGGGGCCCACCGGGGAGCTGTTTTTT. Amino acids: CASSFQGPTGELFF. Complete variable domain (other parts from reference TRBV2 and TRBJ2-2): EPEVTQTPSHQVTQMGQEVILRCVPISNHLYFYWYRQILGQKVEFLVSFYNNEISEKSEIFDDQFSVERPDGSNFTLKIRSTKLEDSAMYFCASSFQGPTGELFFGEGSRLTVL.

The chain links TRBV27 to TRBJ2-7, with 14 positions matching TRBD2. With V trimmed by 5 bases and J by 0 bases, 9 bases remained unmatched. Germline CDR1 reads MNHEY; CDR2 reads SMNVEV (reference sequence). This CDR3 has 18 amino acids. DNA of the CDR3: TGTGCCAGCAGTATACGGACTAGCGGGGGGCCTAGCTCCTACGAGCAGTACTTC. Amino acid sequence: CASSIRTSGGPSSYEQYF.

The rearrangement links TRBV13 to TRBJ2-7; 9 nucleotides match TRBD1. J was trimmed by 5 bases and V by 5 bases; bases with no gene match: 7. The CDR3 loop spans 14 amino acids. Germline V lookup: CDR1 PRHDT, CDR2 FYEKMQ (reference sequence). The CDR3 region is CASSPRQGVNEQYF. CDR3 nucleotide sequence: TGTGCCAGCAGCCCCCGACAGGGGGTCAACGAGCAGTACTTC.

In this sample, this clone turned up once. The genes are TRBV5-1 and TRBJ1-2; 8 nucleotides align to TRBD1. V was clipped by 4 bases and J by 6 bases; unmatched bases: 8. This CDR3 is 14 amino acids long. CDR1 is SGHRS, CDR2 YFSETQ, per germline. The CDR3 here is CASSPEAGGNGYTF. The CDR3 region has the DNA TGCGCCAGCAGCCCCGAGGCAGGGGGCAATGGCTACACCTTC.

The CDR3 region has the DNA TGTGCCAGCAGCCCGAGGGCGGGGGCGCAGTATTTT. Its protein product is CASSPRAGAQYF. The chain carries TRBV5-6 and TRBJ2-3; TRBD2 matches at 7 bases. The ends lost 4 bases at V and 10 bases at J; junction bases unmatched: 6. CDR3 length equals 12 residues. CDR1 SGHDT and CDR2 YYEEEE come from the germline V gene.

This chain joins TRBV19 and TRBJ2-1; 11 positions match TRBD2. CDR3 length equals 18 residues. V lost 4 bases and J lost 6; bases outside the gene matches: 14. CDR1 and CDR2 from the germline V gene are LNHDA and SQIVND (reference sequence). The DNA for the CDR3 is TGTGCCAGTAGTACTACTAGCGGGGGCCTTACGCAATCCAATGAGCAGTTCTTC. Translation: CASSTTSGGLTQSNEQFF.

This clone was counted once. One junction end does not reproduce the germline sequence, and a read error may be involved. Within the sample, other DNA sequences also encode this same CDR3. The CDR3 DNA follows: TGTGCCAGCAGCTTGGTGACACATTATAATTCCCCCCTCCACTTT. Protein: CASSLVTHYNSPLHF. The chain has TRBV5-6 and TRBJ1-6; D not certain. This CDR3 spans 15 amino acids. CDR1 and CDR2 from the germline V gene are SGHDT and YYEEEE.

This clone was seen once. The chain combines TRBV6-5 with TRBJ1-1; 9 bases line up with TRBD1. The junction had 6 bases not matched to a gene; V was cut back by 2 bases and J by 5 bases. Looked up from germline, CDR1 is MNHEY and CDR2 is SVGAGI. This CDR3 spans 15 amino acids. In DNA form, the CDR3 reads TGTGCCAGCAGTTACGCGGGACAGGGAAAGACTGAAGCTTTCTTT. Translated, it gives CASSYAGQGKTEAFF.

V is TRBV27 and J is TRBJ1-6; D unclear. The CDR3 runs to 15 residues. Germline loops: CDR1 MNHEY, CDR2 SMNVEV (reference sequence). V was clipped by 6 bases and J by 9 bases, with 18 bases between them. The CDR3 region is CASSHHGEVGSPLHF. CDR3 DNA: TGTGCCAGCAGCCACCATGGGGAGGTCGGTTCACCCCTCCACTTT.

The CDR3 region has the DNA TGTGCCAGCCACGGGGAGCCCTACGAGCAGTACTTC. Protein: CASHGEPYEQYF. This chain links TRBV2 with TRBJ2-7; weak D call: TRBD2 (5 bases). CDR3 size: 12 residues. Between the trimmed V and J ends, which lost 8 bases and 2 bases, there was a span of 10 bases. CDR1 and CDR2 (germline): SNHLY, FYNNEI.

CDR3: CAISFSSQGNTIYF. CDR3 DNA: TGTGCCATCAGCTTTTCCTCACAGGGAAACACCATATATTTT. The chain uses TRBV10-3 and TRBJ1-3; D remains ambiguous. Trimming left V 6 bases short and J 4 bases short, with 13 bases between. Germline V gene data show CDR1 as ENHRY and CDR2 as SYGVKD. This CDR3 region has 14 residues.